This T cell receptor (beta chain) was identified during a study of T-cell reconstitution after alpha-beta-depleted transplantation in children (dated by TCRdb to 2016 to 2017). The study in broad terms: The study quantitatively tracked T-cell immune reconstitution after TCRalphabeta/CD19-depleted allogeneic hematopoietic cell transplantation in children using TCR repertoire profiling.

Receptor amplification or capture employed PCR. The reads were generated on an Illumina HiSeq 2500. Molecular barcoding was employed in the preparation of TCR libraries, with unique molecular identifiers being used to normalize TCRbeta repertoire quantification. TCRdb trimmed public reads at Q25 via fastp, called clones via MiXCR and kept in-frame beta chains. Each record represents a unique CDR3 protein, reported with the most common genes and DNA among its rows. This sample is represented by hundreds of thousands of distinct CDR3 sequences; under 15% of them were singletons. The top ten constitute over 5.5% of the sample. Here V drops 4 bases and J drops 2 bases, and the junction holds 17 bases not matched to any gene. Per the germline V gene (reference sequence), SGHAT is the CDR1 and FQDESV is the CDR2. The CDR3 measures 18 amino acids from cysteine to phenylalanine. The retained sequence is limited to the CDR3, 54 bases, with the frame set at the first base.

This clonotype was found a few times. Its antigen remains unidentified. Base qualities were left out, and no much larger clone turns up one base away. The sequences come from PBMCs from the stem cell graft donor, collected from the stem cell graft. This receptor was taken from a human donor who donated a stem cell graft to a child with combined immunodeficiency. Rearrangement joined TRBV11-1 to TRBJ2-7, with 7 junctional bases fitting TRBD2. Here the CDR3 is given as CASSSTMRVSGRPYEQYF. DNA sequence: TGTGCCAGCAGCTCCACAATGCGGGTTAGCGGGCGACCCTACGAGCAGTACTTC.